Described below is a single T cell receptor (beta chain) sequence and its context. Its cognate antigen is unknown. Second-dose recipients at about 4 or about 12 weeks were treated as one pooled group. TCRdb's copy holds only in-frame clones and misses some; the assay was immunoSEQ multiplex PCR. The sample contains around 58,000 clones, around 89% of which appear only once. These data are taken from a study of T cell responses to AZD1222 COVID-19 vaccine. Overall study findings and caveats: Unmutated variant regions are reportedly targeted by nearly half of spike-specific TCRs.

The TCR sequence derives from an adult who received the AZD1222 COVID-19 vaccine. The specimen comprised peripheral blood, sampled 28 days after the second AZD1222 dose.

The CDR3 loop is CASSLGRTVEAFF. CDR3 DNA sequence: TGTGCCAGCAGCTTAGGCAGGACAGTTGAAGCTTTCTTT. This chain uses TRBV7-2 with TRBJ1-1; D is possibly TRBD1 (6 bases). The length of the CDR3 is 13 residues. Per the germline V gene, CDR1 is SGHTA and CDR2 is FQGNSA. Trimming removed 1 base from V and 7 bases from J, with 10 bases in between.